This T cell receptor (beta chain) was retrieved from a study of T-cell reconstitution after alpha-beta-depleted transplantation in children. General study findings and limits: A year had passed since transplant, and T-cell counts and diversity by then came mostly from newly produced T cells.

The CDR3 totals 18 residues. V was clipped by 5 bases and J by 0 bases, with 22 bases between them. The sample holds a few counts of this clonotype. What it binds is unknown. Library preparation (for TCRbeta) was performed with unique molecular identifiers. A single record per CDR3 protein comes from TCRdb applying MiXCR to the PCR reads. The table has 530,000 or so distinct CDR3 sequences, 25% to 30% seen once; the top ten hold 30% to 45%. The sequence was obtained from a boy under two years old with Wiskott-Aldrich syndrome, due to receive a stem cell transplant. Here the sequenced sample was PBMCs, taken before TCRalphabeta/CD19-depleted stem cell transplant. J is TRBJ1-1 and V is TRBV12-3 or TRBV12-4, with D possibly TRBD1 on 5 matching bases. The CDR3 sequence is CASSHRLRDLGMNTEAFF. The CDR3, as DNA: TGTGCCAGCAGTCACCGGTTAAGGGACTTGGGGATGAACACTGAAGCTTTCTTT.